The clone carrying this T cell receptor (beta chain) appeared once. Its antigen is as yet unknown. The entry originates in a study of T cell responses to AZD1222 COVID-19 vaccine. V gave up 3 bases and J gave up 2 bases, with 2 bases separating them. The germline V gene encodes CDR1 MNHNS and CDR2 SASEGT. The CDR3 consists of 12 residues. Study-wide points: Spike-wide coverage was observed for vaccine-associated CD4 TCRs, with dominant responses at 160-218 and 743-854. Clonal diversity was possibly underestimated, and white British individuals and females predominated among donors. The repertoires were collected only after the peak T cell response. Compared with day 0, the breadth and depth of the Spike-specific TCR repertoire rose significantly after two doses of AZD1222.

Sequenced by immunoSEQ multiplex PCR; TCRdb stores in-frame clones only, minus some. The repertoire holds fewer than 100,000 clones, around nine tenths seen once, with 15% to 20% in the top ten. This receptor was taken from an adult in good health. The rearrangement uses TRBV6-1 and TRBJ1-5, with no clear D. Sequences were derived from peripheral blood, sampled on day 0 of AZD1222 vaccination. CDR3 DNA sequence: TGTGCCAGCAGTGATGGCAATCAGCCCCAGCATTTT. Residues: CASSDGNQPQHF.